The next 29 T cell receptor beta chains were all read from a single sample in a study of blood T cell repertoires in COVID-19 (dated by TCRdb to 2019 to 2021). The method behind the library was the immunoSEQ multiplex PCR assay. The immuneACCESS repertoire file appears here via TCRdb, limited to in-frame rearrangements. These files lack a portion of the clones; in checked studies, under half of the deficit traces to unresolved V genes, and the cause of the others is not known. The sample contains some 74,000 clones, around 69% of them found a single time. The ten biggest clones cover more than 15% of the sample. Source material: peripheral blood. The origin of the receptors is a man aged 65 to 79 with active or convalescent COVID-19.

This clone was seen a handful of times. The chain employs TRBV9 and TRBJ2-1; tentatively, D is TRBD2 (6 bases). CDR1 is SGDLS, CDR2 YYNGEE, per germline. The CDR3 is 17 residues long. The ends were cut back, 4 bases at V and 5 bases at J, with 22 bases in the middle. In DNA, the CDR3 is TGTGCCAGCAGCCCTACCGTAGATGTGTGGGGGGACAATGAGCAGTTCTTC. Translated, it gives CASSPTVDVWGDNEQFF.

The gene calls are TRBV9 and TRBJ2-2; TRBD1 matches 10 bases. The CDR3 has 16 residues. The V segment lost 4 bases and the J segment 4 bases; nucleotides outside the gene matches: 7. Germline V gene data show CDR1 as SGDLS and CDR2 as YYNGEE. CDR3 DNA sequence: TGTGCCAGCAGCTTTCGACAGGGGGCGAGCACCGGGGAGCTGTTTTTT. This sequence encodes CASSFRQGASTGELFF.

The chain employs TRBV7-5 and TRBJ2-1; TRBD1, the table's D call, was not compared with the DNA. TRBV7-5 is designated a pseudogene. The CDR3 contains 15 residues. Here the CDR3 DNA reads TGTGTCAGAAGTCAGGGGACAGGGTCCTACAATGAGCAGTTCTTC. Translating gives CVRSQGTGSYNEQFF.

The chain employs TRBV7-9 and TRBJ2-2; TRBD1 agrees at 9 bases. CDR1 is SEHNR and CDR2 is FQNEAQ in the germline V gene (reference sequence). The CDR3 loop spans 12 amino acids. With V trimmed by 5 bases and J by 9 bases, 1 base remained unmatched. For the CDR3, the DNA is TGTGCCAGCAGCACAGGGGGCTGGGAGCTGTTTTTT. Its translation: CASSTGGWELFF. The entire variable domain, with the rest obtained from reference TRBV7-9 and TRBJ2-2, is as follows: DTGVSQNPRHKITKRGQNVTFRCDPISEHNRLYWYRQTLGQGPEFLTYFQNEAQLEKSRLLSDRFSAERPKGSFSTLEIQRTEQGDSAMYLCASSTGGWELFFGEGSRLTVL.

This clone was observed a handful of times. The J gene is TRBJ2-5, the V gene TRBV5-6, with 11 bases that match TRBD2. This CDR3 has 17 amino acids. Germline V gene data show CDR1 as SGHDT and CDR2 as YYEEEE. J gave up 2 bases and V 4 bases, and 10 bases lay outside the gene matches. CDR3 bases: TGTGCCAGCAGCCTCTTCTCTAGCGGGGGGAGACAAGAGACCCAGTACTTC. This sequence encodes CASSLFSSGGRQETQYF.

CDR3 amino acids: CAWSLGGSQPQHF. CDR3 sequence (DNA): TGTGCCTGGAGTTTAGGGGGCAGCCAGCCCCAGCATTTT. The gene calls are TRBV30 and TRBJ1-5; 7 nucleotides match TRBD1. After removal of 2 bases from V and 7 bases from J, the junction contained 5 bases not matched to a gene. This CDR3 is 13 amino acids long. Germline values: CDR1 GTSNPN, CDR2 SVGIG (reference sequence).

The chain recombines TRBV19 with TRBJ2-3; possible D gene TRBD2, 7 bases. Trimming took off 4 bases at V and 2 bases at J, with 22 bases between the two ends. The CDR3 has 18 residues. Per the germline V gene, CDR1 is LNHDA and CDR2 is SQIVND (reference sequence). As DNA, the CDR3 is TGTGCCAGTAGTAGAGGGCGGTGGGCGGGGGACACCACAGATACGCAGTATTTT. It specifies CASSRGRWAGDTTDTQYF.

This clone came up a few times. The rearrangement uses TRBV6-2 or TRBV6-3 and TRBJ1-4, with 8 bases aligning to TRBD1. CDR3 length equals 17 residues. After removal of 2 bases from V and 8 bases from J, the junction contained 13 bases not matched to a gene. CDR1 is MNHEY and CDR2 is SVGEGT in the germline V gene. The CDR3, as DNA: TGTGCCAGCAGTTACGCACTATCCAGGGGGCTAGGGGAAAAACTGTTTTTT. It translates to CASSYALSRGLGEKLFF.

This rearrangement joins TRBV3-1 (or the pseudogene TRBV3-2) to TRBJ2-5; no clear D. This CDR3 contains 12 residues. With 2 bases removed from V and 3 bases from J, the gap between germline ends came to 4 bases. CDR1 and CDR2 from the germline V gene are LGHDT and YNNKEL (reference sequence). Here the CDR3 reads CASSQTEETQYF. As DNA, the CDR3 is TGTGCCAGCAGCCAAACAGAAGAGACCCAGTACTTC.

V and J are TRBV30 and TRBJ1-2; no clear D gene. From germline, CDR1 is GTSNPN and CDR2 SVGIG (reference sequence). This CDR3 contains 13 residues. Trimming pared 0 bases from V and 2 bases from J, leaving 7 bases between. The CDR3 nucleotides read TGTGCCTGGAGTGTACCCCAGAACTATGGCTACACCTTC. This encodes CAWSVPQNYGYTF.

The chain recombines TRBV10-3 with TRBJ1-2; unclear D gene. There are 13 residues in the CDR3. The V end lost 6 bases, the J end lost 8 bases, and 16 bases lay between the germline ends. Germline CDR1 and CDR2: ENHRY and SYGVKD. The CDR3 loop is CAISPGVTKGYTF. The CDR3 nucleotides read TGTGCCATCAGCCCCGGGGTTACTAAGGGCTACACCTTC.

CDR3 amino acids: CASSASQILPGHQSYEQYF. CDR3 sequence (DNA): TGTGCCAGCAGCGCATCCCAAATCTTACCGGGACACCAAAGCTACGAGCAGTACTTC. This chain links TRBV21-1 with TRBJ2-7; TRBD1, as called in the table, went unchecked against the DNA. TRBV21-1 is listed as a pseudogene. This CDR3 is built from 19 residues.

The chain uses TRBV9 and TRBJ1-6, with 7 bases identical to TRBD1. The CDR3 spans 14 residues. V lost 4 bases and J lost 6; bases outside the gene matches: 4. Germline V gives CDR1 SGDLS, CDR2 YYNGEE. The CDR3 DNA reads as TGTGCCAGCAGCACAGGGGACTTTAATTCACCCCTCCACTTT. Protein product: CASSTGDFNSPLHF.

This clone was seen a single time. CDR3 DNA: TGTGCCAGCAGCCAAGGGCAAAAGGGGGGGGACACTGAAGCTTTCTTT. This gives the protein CASSQGQKGGDTEAFF. The genes are TRBV3-1 (or the pseudogene TRBV3-2) and TRBJ1-1, with D possibly being TRBD1 (6 bases). V was clipped by 1 base and J by 3 bases, with 15 bases between them. The CDR3 is 16 amino acids. CDR1 is LGHDT, CDR2 YNNKEL, per germline (reference sequence).

V and J are TRBV3-1 (or the pseudogene TRBV3-2) and TRBJ2-7; TRBD2 aligns across 7 bases. J lost 4 bases, V lost 6 bases, and 12 bases had no gene match. The length of the CDR3 is 15 residues. Germline CDR1 reads LGHDT; CDR2 reads YNNKEL (reference sequence). The CDR3 DNA is TGTGCCAGCAGGGAGCGGGACCGACCTTCTTACGAGCAGTACTTC. Its translation is CASRERDRPSYEQYF.

The CDR3 sequence is CASSTTSGNTEAFF. CDR3 in DNA: TGCGCCAGCAGCACAACCAGTGGGAACACTGAAGCTTTCTTT. V is TRBV5-1 and J is TRBJ1-1; D gene unclear. CDR1 SGHRS and CDR2 YFSETQ come from the germline V gene. This CDR3 region has 14 residues. With 4 bases removed from V and 1 base from J, the gap between germline ends came to 11 bases.

This chain links TRBV19 with TRBJ1-5, with 8 positions matching TRBD1. CDR3 length: 15 residues. Germline CDR1 and CDR2: LNHDA and SQIVND (reference sequence). V was pared by 11 bases and J by 6 bases, with 15 bases of the junction left unmatched. CDR3: CASSSGGASFQPQHF. Here the CDR3 DNA reads TGTGCCTCGTCCTCAGGGGGCGCGTCTTTTCAGCCCCAGCATTTT.

This chain's CDR3 is CASSNLGAGTGYEQYF. The CDR3 bases are TGTGCCAGCAGCAACTTGGGTGCGGGGACCGGGTACGAGCAGTACTTC. The chain uses TRBV13 and TRBJ2-7; TRBD2 might be the D (6 bases). Deletions cut 5 bases from V and 4 bases from J, with 21 bases between. The CDR3 spans 16 residues. The germline CDR1 and CDR2 sequences are PRHDT and FYEKMQ (reference sequence).

This clone turned up a few times. This sequence joins TRBV7-3 and TRBJ2-4, with D tentatively TRBD2 (6 bases). The CDR3 totals 15 residues. CDR1 and CDR2 (germline): SGHTA, FQGTGA. V was cut by 3 bases and J by 8 bases, with 17 bases left in between. The chain's CDR3 is CASSLGFSGGDIQYF. DNA for the CDR3: TGTGCCAGCAGCTTGGGCTTTAGCGGAGGGGACATTCAGTACTTC.

The J gene is TRBJ2-7, the V gene TRBV30; TRBD1 matches at 9 bases. V was clipped by 2 bases and J by 12 bases; unmatched bases: 11. This CDR3 has 13 residues. Germline V gene data show CDR1 as GTSNPN and CDR2 as SVGIG (reference sequence). As DNA, the CDR3 is TGTGCCTGGAGTACCGGACAGGGGAGGAGCGGGTACTTC. Protein product: CAWSTGQGRSGYF.

This clone was picked up a small number of times. The chain has TRBV6-5 and TRBJ1-1, with D maybe TRBD1 (5 bases). The CDR3 length is 14 residues. Germline V gene data show CDR1 as MNHEY and CDR2 as SVGAGI. Trimming shortened V by 2 bases and J by 5 bases, and 12 bases separated the two germline ends. This CDR3 reads CASSYDGAETEAFF. DNA for the CDR3: TGTGCCAGCAGTTACGATGGGGCCGAAACTGAAGCTTTCTTT.

This clone showed up just once. The V gene is TRBV5-1, the J gene TRBJ1-2; 10 nucleotides align to TRBD1. This CDR3 is built from 13 residues. V was clipped by 4 bases and J by 6 bases; unmatched bases: 3. The germline V gene encodes CDR1 SGHRS and CDR2 YFSETQ. Here the CDR3 DNA reads TGCGCCAGCAGCCCCGGGACAGGGGATGGCTACACCTTC. Protein product: CASSPGTGDGYTF.

The chain employs TRBV5-1 and TRBJ2-1; 7 nucleotides agree with TRBD1. The CDR3 length is 15 residues. The junction had 12 bases not matched to a gene; V was cut back by 4 bases and J by 8 bases. Germline V lookup: CDR1 SGHRS, CDR2 YFSETQ. DNA for the CDR3: TGCGCCAGCAGCGGCTTAGACAGGGCCCGGGATGAGCAGTTCTTC. It specifies CASSGLDRARDEQFF.

V usage is TRBV6-6 and J usage is TRBJ1-2; TRBD1 aligns across 8 bases. Germline CDR1 is MNHNY and CDR2 is SVGAGI (reference sequence). The CDR3 extends over 14 amino acids. V lost 5 bases to trimming and J lost 4 bases; unmatched junction nucleotides: 6. In nucleotides, the CDR3 is TGTGCCAGCAGTCGGAGACAGGGGTCCTATGGCTACACCTTC. Its translation is CASSRRQGSYGYTF.

The chain recombines TRBV4-1 with TRBJ1-1; no reliable D call. This CDR3 has 13 residues. V was clipped by 1 base and J by 11 bases, with 14 bases between them. Germline CDR1 MGHRA, CDR2 YSYEKL. CDR3 nucleotides: TGCGCCAGCAGCCAAGCCGACGCCCCGGGGGCTTTCTTT. Translation: CASSQADAPGAFF.

This clone showed up many times. The chain couples TRBV28 to TRBJ1-2; TRBD1 aligns across 9 bases. The V gene end was trimmed by 4 bases and the J gene end by 9 bases; junction bases not matched to a gene: 12. CDR3 length equals 15 residues. Per the germline V gene, CDR1 is MDHEN and CDR2 is SYDVKM. The CDR3 DNA sequence: TGTGCCAGCAGTTCGACCGGGACAGGGTTTTCCAGCTACACCTTC. Translation: CASSSTGTGFSSYTF.

The V and J genes are TRBV30 and TRBJ2-3; D call uncertain. Germline-derived CDR1 and CDR2 are GTSNPN and SVGIG (reference sequence). Deletions cut 5 bases from V and 1 base from J, with 13 bases between. The CDR3 runs 14 residues. DNA for the CDR3: TGTGCCTGGGCCCGTCCTTCAGGCACAGATACGCAGTATTTT. Translation gives CAWARPSGTDTQYF.

The chain recombines TRBV28 with TRBJ1-3, with a tentative D call TRBD1 (6 bases). Germline V gene data show CDR1 as MDHEN and CDR2 as SYDVKM. The CDR3 totals 16 residues. V shed 6 bases and J shed 4 bases, with 19 bases lying between them. The CDR3 sequence is CASRNQEQGAGNTIYF. As DNA, the CDR3 is TGTGCCAGCAGGAACCAGGAACAGGGTGCAGGAAACACCATATATTTT. The full variable domain, completed using reference TRBV28 and TRBJ1-3, is DVKVTQSSRYLVKRTGEKVFLECVQDMDHENMFWYRQDPGLGLRLIYFSYDVKMKEKGDIPEGYSVSREKKERFSLILESASTNQTSMYLCASRNQEQGAGNTIYFGEGSWLTVV.

This rearrangement joins TRBV5-4 to TRBJ1-2; D uncertain. Trimming took off 0 bases at V and 0 bases at J, with 9 bases between the two ends. This CDR3 is built from 15 residues. Germline CDR1 reads SGHNT; CDR2 reads YYREEE (reference sequence). Here the CDR3 DNA reads TGTGCCAGCAGCTTGGCGGCACTAGCTAACTATGGCTACACCTTC. Translating it yields CASSLAALANYGYTF.